This T cell receptor (beta chain) stems from a study of T cell responses to AZD1222 COVID-19 vaccine. Points from the study as a whole: Of the AZD1222 recipients, only 5 or 6 were seropositive at baseline. The reported proportion of spike-specific TCRs targeting unmutated variant regions was nearly half. Possibly, clonal diversity was underestimated; donors were largely white British and included more females.

In the case of this clone: Its antigen is as yet unknown.

There are 16 residues in the CDR3. Germline loops: CDR1 SGHTA, CDR2 FQGNSA. The ends were cut back, 3 bases at V and 0 bases at J, with 11 bases in the middle. Whether given at about 4 or about 12 weeks, second doses were pooled. TCRdb's table, derived via immunoSEQ multiplex PCR, lists solely in-frame clones and lacks some. The sample includes about 120,000 clones, just over 90% of them seen just once. The TCR originated in an adult who received the AZD1222 COVID-19 vaccine. V usage is TRBV7-2 and J usage is TRBJ2-2; possibly TRBD1 or TRBD2 for D (5 bases each). The sample here was peripheral blood, taken 28 days after the second AZD1222 dose. CDR3 residues: CASSFAGTANTGELFF. The CDR3 DNA reads TGTGCCAGCAGCTTCGCCGGGACCGCGAACACCGGGGAGCTGTTTTTT.